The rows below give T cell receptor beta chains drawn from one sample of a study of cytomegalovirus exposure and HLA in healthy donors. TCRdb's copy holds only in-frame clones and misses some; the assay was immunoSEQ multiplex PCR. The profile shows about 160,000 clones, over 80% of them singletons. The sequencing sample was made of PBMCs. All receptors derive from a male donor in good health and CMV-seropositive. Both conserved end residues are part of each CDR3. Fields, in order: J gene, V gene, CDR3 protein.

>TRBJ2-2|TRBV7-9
CASRPYGELFF
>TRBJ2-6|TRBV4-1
CASSSLRQGPSGANVLTF
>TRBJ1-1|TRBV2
CASNPGVDRGAFF
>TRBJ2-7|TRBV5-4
CASSSGQGEQYF
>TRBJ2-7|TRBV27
CASSSRTLTYYEQYF
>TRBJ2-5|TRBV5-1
CASSSFATGGQETQYF
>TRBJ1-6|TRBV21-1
CASSKVDGQGNNSPLHF
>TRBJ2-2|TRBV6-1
CASSSNGELFF
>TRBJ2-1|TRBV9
CASSDLDRVYNEQFF
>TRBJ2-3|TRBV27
CASSTHLTSGRVEDTQYF
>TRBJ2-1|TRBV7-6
CASSLVGLGGNEQFF
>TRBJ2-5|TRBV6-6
CASMSSETQYF
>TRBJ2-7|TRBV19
CASTREGDAAYEQYF
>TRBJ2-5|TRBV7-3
CASSFVGGGETQYF
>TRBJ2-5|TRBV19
CASSPLGPSSGGETQYF
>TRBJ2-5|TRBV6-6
CASSYGRLAPETQYF
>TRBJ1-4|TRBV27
CASRQGPEKLFF
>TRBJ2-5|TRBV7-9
CSSSRLREGTQYF
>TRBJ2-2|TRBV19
CASSSELKNTGELFF
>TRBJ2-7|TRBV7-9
CASSSGQKHYEQYF
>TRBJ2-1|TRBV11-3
CASSLTTLAGGPYNEQFF
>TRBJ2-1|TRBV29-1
CSVGLAGLGEQFF
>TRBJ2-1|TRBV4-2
CASSQASGGVSNEQFF
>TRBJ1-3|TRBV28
CASSSVVNQISGNTIYF
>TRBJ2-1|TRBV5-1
CASSDPAGGGEEQFF
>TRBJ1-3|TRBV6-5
CASSSLLYSGNTIYF
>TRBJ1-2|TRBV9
CASSPREGAGGYTF
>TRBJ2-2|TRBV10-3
CAISELGQGTRGSHTGELFF
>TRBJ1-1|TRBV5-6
CASSLAQTGAEAFF
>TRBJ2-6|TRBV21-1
CASSIDRDRGLSGANVLTF
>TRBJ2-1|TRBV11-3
CAWGGLAGSSSYNEQFF
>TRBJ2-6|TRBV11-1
CASSFDRGGTGANVLTF
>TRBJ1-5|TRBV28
CASSQAAGGFQPQHF
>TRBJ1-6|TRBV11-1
CASSLTQGNNSPLHF
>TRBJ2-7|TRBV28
CASSHYEQYF
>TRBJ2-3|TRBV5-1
CASSLVGEVDSQYF
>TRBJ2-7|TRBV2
CASREPTFSYEQYF
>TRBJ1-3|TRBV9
CASSSRQSGNTIYF
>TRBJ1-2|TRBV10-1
CASSAAGNPNYGYTF
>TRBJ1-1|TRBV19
CASSLQGFHTEAFF
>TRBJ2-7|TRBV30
CAWSVSGSSYEQYF
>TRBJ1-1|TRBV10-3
CAIGGPGNTEAFF
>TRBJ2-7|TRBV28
CASTRIADDYEQYF
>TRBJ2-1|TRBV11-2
CAGSSGFSYNEQFF